This TCR beta chain was documented in a study of cytomegalovirus exposure and HLA in healthy donors. The CDR3 is 15 residues long. The germline CDR1 and CDR2 sequences are SGHRS and YFSETQ. With 4 bases clipped from V and 5 bases from J, the junction kept 9 bases outside the gene matches. Both 60 Vbeta primers and 13 Jbeta primers went into the PCR. Only in-frame clones appear in the TCRdb table, and some are missing; sequencing was by immunoSEQ multiplex PCR. The sample yields about 160,000 clones, less than 85% seen once. The chain combines TRBV5-1 with TRBJ2-5; 9 nucleotides align to TRBD1. The sequence was collected from a man in his 60s in good health and CMV-seronegative. Specimen: PBMCs. The CDR3 nucleotides read TGCGCCAGCAGCGCACAAACAGGGGGCCTTGAGACCCAGTACTTC. Its protein product is CASSAQTGGLETQYF.